This T cell receptor beta chain was captured by sequencing in a study of blood T cell repertoires in COVID-19. Study context: Acute and convalescent COVID-19 samples came from the United States, Italy and Spain. T cells, B-cell-depleted T cells, or PBMCs supplied cDNA or gDNA.

Authors' methods: Amplification of reference gene primers was used by the study to estimate nucleated cell counts. Libraries were prepared by immunoSEQ multiplex PCR; TCRdb keeps only in-frame clonotypes and omits some of them. Clonal size and the V and J genes are those of that table, whereas D and trimming came from the DNA. The sample lists about 220,000 clones; 85% were seen once. The sequence was collected from a man between 45 and 60 years old who had recovered from COVID-19. The source material was peripheral blood.

This CDR3 is CASSLRDSWYEQYF. The CDR3 DNA is TGCGCCAGCAGCTTGCGGGACAGTTGGTACGAGCAGTACTTC. The chain carries TRBV5-1 and TRBJ2-7; 7 bases line up with TRBD1. The germline V gene encodes CDR1 SGHRS and CDR2 YFSETQ. V was clipped by 1 base and J by 4 bases; unmatched bases: 5. The length of the CDR3 is 14 residues.